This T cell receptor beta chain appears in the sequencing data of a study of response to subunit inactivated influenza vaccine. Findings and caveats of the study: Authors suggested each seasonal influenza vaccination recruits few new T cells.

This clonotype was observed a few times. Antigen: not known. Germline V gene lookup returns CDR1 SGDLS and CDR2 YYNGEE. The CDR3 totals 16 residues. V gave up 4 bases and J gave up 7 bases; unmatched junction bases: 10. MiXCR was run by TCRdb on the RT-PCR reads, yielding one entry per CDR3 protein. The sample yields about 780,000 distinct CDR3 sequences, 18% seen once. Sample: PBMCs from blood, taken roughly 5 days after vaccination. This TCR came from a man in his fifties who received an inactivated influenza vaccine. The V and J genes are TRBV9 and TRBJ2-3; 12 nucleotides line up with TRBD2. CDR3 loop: CASSPAGLAGLYTQYF. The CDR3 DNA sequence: TGTGCCAGCAGCCCTGCCGGACTAGCGGGACTATATACGCAGTATTTT.